This is a list of T cell receptor beta chains from one sample in a study of T cells after yellow fever vaccination. TCRdb reanalysed the 5' RACE reads using MiXCR and keeps one entry per CDR3 protein. The repertoire holds about 130,000 distinct CDR3 sequences, with under 9% as singletons. Sample: CD8+ T cells sorted from PBMCs, taken on the day of the yellow fever booster vaccination. These receptors were taken from a man in his late teens or twenties who received the YFV17D yellow fever vaccine. Each CDR3 is given with its conserved first and last residue. A D gene is named only where the DNA matches it firmly. Clone size appears in some rows only: once, few, many, or a class for an expanded clone.

V	size	J	D	DNA	CDR3
TRBV5-5	NA	TRBJ2-3	NA	TGTGCCAGCACCTCGGGCAGGGAGCTTGTCACAGATACGCAGTATTTT	CASTSGRELVTDTQYF
TRBV20-1	few	TRBJ2-1	TRBD2	TGCAGTGCTGCCTGGACTAGCGGTTACAATGAGCAGTTCTTC	CSAAWTSGYNEQFF
TRBV5-1	many	TRBJ1-5	NA	TGCGCCAGCAGCTTGGTACAGGGAAATCAGCCCCAGCATTTT	CASSLVQGNQPQHF
TRBV20-1	many	TRBJ2-7	NA	TGCAGTGCTAGAACCGACCGGGACCCAGCCTACGAGCAGTACTTC	CSARTDRDPAYEQYF
TRBV5-1	few	TRBJ2-5	NA	TGCGCCAGCAGCCGGGAACTAGGTCACGAGAACCAAGAGACCCAGTACTTC	CASSRELGHENQETQYF
TRBV29-1	few	TRBJ1-2	NA	TGCAGCGCGGACAGTTATGGCTACACCTTC	CSADSYGYTF
TRBV14	NA	TRBJ2-3	NA	TGTGCCAGCAGCCGGATTCGAGATACGCAGTATTTT	CASSRIRDTQYF
TRBV5-1	few	TRBJ2-6	NA	TGCGCCAGCACCCTATACCCAACATATCCTGGGGCCAACGTCCTGACTTTC	CASTLYPTYPGANVLTF
TRBV7-9	few	TRBJ1-5	NA	TGTGCCAGCCTAAATCAGCCCCAGCATTTT	CASLNQPQHF
TRBV4-1	few	TRBJ1-1	TRBD1	TGCGCCAGCAGCCAACACGGGACAGAGGCCACCCATTTT	CASSQHGTEATHF
TRBV19	few	TRBJ2-1	NA	TGTGCCAGTACTAGTGGGTTTGCGCAGTTCTTC	CASTSGFAQFF
TRBV5-1	many	TRBJ2-1	TRBD1	TGCGCCAGCAGCTTGGGGACAGGATACAATGAGCAGTTCTTC	CASSLGTGYNEQFF
TRBV4-1	few	TRBJ2-3	NA	TGCGCCAGCAGCCAAGCGGACAGACAGTATTTT	CASSQADRQYF
TRBV27	NA	TRBJ1-1	NA	TGTGCCAGCAGCCGAGGGGATTCTAACACTGAAGCTTTCTTT	CASSRGDSNTEAFF
TRBV4-1	NA	TRBJ1-1	NA	TGCGCCAGCAGCCAAGATTCGGTTGAGAACACTGAAGCTTTCTTT	CASSQDSVENTEAFF
TRBV24-1	NA	TRBJ2-1	TRBD1	TGTGCCACCAGTGATTCCAAACAGGGGGCGTATGAGCAGTTCTTC	CATSDSKQGAYEQFF
TRBV5-4	NA	TRBJ2-3	NA	TGTGCCAGCAGCCACGGACTGCGGATCACAGATACGCAGTATTTT	CASSHGLRITDTQYF
TRBV7-2	few	TRBJ2-7	TRBD2	TGTGCCAGCAGCTTAGCTAGCGGGGGGCACGAGCAGTACTTC	CASSLASGGHEQYF
TRBV14	NA	TRBJ1-1	NA	TGTGCCAGCAGCCAAGGTTTTTGGGAGGGTTCTTTGAACACTGAAGCTTTCTTT	CASSQGFWEGSLNTEAFF
TRBV29-1	NA	TRBJ2-7	NA	TGCAGCGTTGAATTTGGGGGCGGGCGGGAGACCTACGAGCAGTACTTC	CSVEFGGGRETYEQYF
TRBV7-2	NA	TRBJ1-4	NA	TGTGCCAGCAGCTTAGATGTCAGGGCCTATGAAAAACTGTTTTTT	CASSLDVRAYEKLFF
TRBV29-1	many	TRBJ2-7	TRBD1	TGCAGCGGGGGACAGAGCTACGAGCAGTACTTC	CSGGQSYEQYF
TRBV4-1	few	TRBJ2-7	NA	TGCGCCAGCAGCCAAGAGCCACGGGGTTACGAGCAGTACTTC	CASSQEPRGYEQYF
TRBV12-3/TRBV12-4	many	TRBJ1-5	TRBD1	TGTGCCAGCAGTCTGGGACAGGGGGGTCGGCCCCAGCATTTT	CASSLGQGGRPQHF
TRBV27	few	TRBJ1-5	NA	TGTGCCAGCGGATGGGGGGCCAATCAGCCCCAGCATTTT	CASGWGANQPQHF
TRBV4-3	few	TRBJ1-1	NA	TGCGCCAGCAGCCATCTGGGGAGCACTGAAGCTTTCTTT	CASSHLGSTEAFF
TRBV6-1	NA	TRBJ1-1	NA	TGTGCCAGCCAACTTAGGGGGGAAATGAACACTGAAGCTTTCTTT	CASQLRGEMNTEAFF
TRBV7-8	NA	TRBJ2-7	TRBD2	TGTGCCAGCACTCCCTCGCGGGGGGCGGTCTACGAGCAGTACTTC	CASTPSRGAVYEQYF
TRBV11-2	few	TRBJ2-5	NA	TGTGCCAGCAGCCAACGACTAGGTTGGAGAGAGACCCAGTACTTC	CASSQRLGWRETQYF
TRBV27	NA	TRBJ2-7	NA	TGTGCGGAGGGGGGCAGCTACGAGCAGTACTTC	CAEGGSYEQYF
TRBV24-1	few	TRBJ1-5	NA	TGTGCCACCAGTAGTCAGTATAGCAATCAGCCCCAGCATTTT	CATSSQYSNQPQHF